This TCR beta chain was sequenced during a study of long-term antiretroviral therapy in people with HIV. immunoSEQ v3.0 was run at survey level. The table came from immunoSEQ multiplex PCR; TCRdb's copy has only in-frame clones and leaves some out. Among about 16,000 clones, approximately 75% were seen once, and the ten largest hold approximately 15%. On this clone itself: As yet, its antigen is unknown.

CDR1 is MDHEN and CDR2 is SYDVKM in the germline V gene. The CDR3 is made up of 14 amino acids. The V gene lost 7 bases and the J gene lost 10 bases, with 20 bases spanning the gap. Study observations and caveats: All time points showed a repertoire dominated by clones expanded before ART.

This TCR came from a woman aged 45-65 years with HIV. The input for sequencing was unsorted PBMCs, taken 1.5 years before starting antiretroviral therapy. This sequence joins TRBV28 and TRBJ2-1; possibly TRBD2 for D (5 bases). CDR3 bases: TGTGCCAGCACCTTGTTGGGAGCGCCTGAAGAGCAGTTCTTC. Translated: CASTLLGAPEEQFF. The complete variable domain, with remaining parts taken from reference TRBV28 and TRBJ2-1, reads DVKVTQSSRYLVKRTGEKVFLECVQDMDHENMFWYRQDPGLGLRLIYFSYDVKMKEKGDIPEGYSVSREKKERFSLILESASTNQTSMYLCASTLLGAPEEQFFGPGTRLTVL.